Shown below are 22 T cell receptor beta chains from a single sample sequenced in a study of blood T cell repertoires in COVID-19. Sequencing was performed with immunoSEQ multiplex PCR; in TCRdb, only in-frame clones are kept and a portion is missing. The data contain about 180,000 clones, about 81% of them seen just once; the ten biggest clones take up 12%. The sequencing input was peripheral blood. Receptor source: a woman older than 75 with COVID-19, enrolled during active disease.

The chain recombines TRBV18 with TRBJ1-2; D is undetermined. Germline V CDR1 and CDR2: KGHSH, LQKENI. Trimming took off 3 bases at V and 7 bases at J, with 6 bases between the two ends. The CDR3 length is 11 residues. Here the CDR3 reads CASSPSRGYTF. Written as DNA, the CDR3 is TGTGCCAGCTCACCTAGTCGTGGCTACACCTTC.

V gene TRBV5-1 combines with J gene TRBJ1-4; possibly TRBD1 for D (6 bases). The germline V gene has CDR1 SGHRS and CDR2 YFSETQ. The length of the CDR3 is 15 residues. The germline V and J ends were trimmed by 3 bases and 4 bases, with 13 bases remaining between them. As DNA, the CDR3 is TGCGCCAGCAGCTCAGGGGTTGGGGGTAATGAAAAACTGTTTTTT. Amino acid sequence: CASSSGVGGNEKLFF.

The genes are TRBV28 and TRBJ1-4; 12 bases align to TRBD1. The V and J ends lost 5 bases and 7 bases, in that order; junction bases with no gene match: 14. There are 18 residues in the CDR3. Germline CDR1 reads MDHEN; CDR2 reads SYDVKM. The CDR3 nucleotides read TGTGCCAGCAGTATTCCGGGACAGGGGGCTTCGGGGATTGAAAAACTGTTTTTT. Translating gives CASSIPGQGASGIEKLFF. Looking up the rest from reference TRBV28 and TRBJ1-4 gives the full variable domain: DVKVTQSSRYLVKRTGEKVFLECVQDMDHENMFWYRQDPGLGLRLIYFSYDVKMKEKGDIPEGYSVSREKKERFSLILESASTNQTSMYLCASSIPGQGASGIEKLFFGSGTQLSVL.

This clone was found once. V gene TRBV18 combines with J gene TRBJ1-1, with a tentative D call TRBD1 (6 bases). The CDR3 is 13 residues long. Germline CDR1 KGHSH, CDR2 LQKENI. Trimming stripped 3 bases from V and 4 bases from J, with 9 bases between. The CDR3 loop reads CASSPVDSTEAFF. In DNA, the CDR3 is TGTGCCAGCTCACCGGTGGACAGCACTGAAGCTTTCTTT. Based on the CDR3 plus reference TRBV18 and TRBJ1-1, the full variable domain is NAGVMQNPRHLVRRRGQEARLRCSPMKGHSHVYWYRQLPEEGLKFMVYLQKENIIDESGMPKERFSAEFPKEGPSILRIQQVVRGDSAAYFCASSPVDSTEAFFGQGTRLTVV.

This clone occurred a few times. The chain has TRBV7-2 and TRBJ2-1; 7 nucleotides match TRBD2. This CDR3 contains 15 residues. Germline CDR1 and CDR2: SGHTA and FQGNSA. V shed 3 bases, J shed 4 bases, and the junction held 6 bases outside the gene matches. CDR3 sequence: CASSLGLAAYNEQFF. The CDR3 coding sequence is TGTGCCAGCAGCTTGGGCCTAGCGGCATACAATGAGCAGTTCTTC.

J is TRBJ2-5 and V is TRBV9, with 8 bases identical to TRBD2. Per germline, CDR1 SGDLS and CDR2 YYNGEE. The CDR3 has 15 residues. Trimming removed 0 bases from V and 5 bases from J; junction bases left unmatched: 6. The CDR3 loop is CASSVGGSGVETQYF. The CDR3 nucleotides read TGTGCCAGCAGCGTAGGCGGTAGCGGGGTGGAGACCCAGTACTTC.

This chain joins TRBV13 and TRBJ2-7, with a tentative D call TRBD1 (5 bases). Germline CDR1 and CDR2: PRHDT and FYEKMQ (reference sequence). This CDR3 has 13 residues. V was shortened by 0 bases and J by 4 bases, with 7 bases between the two germline ends. In DNA, the CDR3 is TGTGCCAGCAGCTTAGGCAGGGTGTACGAGCAGTACTTC. Amino acid sequence: CASSLGRVYEQYF. The whole variable domain, filled in from reference TRBV13 and TRBJ2-7, reads AAGVIQSPRHLIKEKRETATLKCYPIPRHDTVYWYQQGPGQDPQFLISFYEKMQSDKGSIPDRFSAQQFSDYHSELNMSSLELGDSALYFCASSLGRVYEQYFGPGTRLTVT.

In its sample, this clone was seen a few times. V and J are TRBV11-2 and TRBJ1-2; D perhaps matches TRBD1 (5 bases). CDR1 and CDR2 (germline): SGHAT, FQNNGV. Trimming removed 5 bases at V and 2 bases at J, with 15 bases between. The CDR3 is made up of 15 amino acids. The CDR3 reads CASSRTSYRNYGYTF. The DNA of the CDR3 is TGTGCCAGCAGCCGGACATCGTACCGCAACTATGGCTACACCTTC.

For the CDR3, the DNA is TGTGCCAGCAGCCAAGCGTATACGTTGGGGGCTGGCTACACCTTC. It yields the protein CASSQAYTLGAGYTF. This sequence joins TRBV3-1 (or the pseudogene TRBV3-2) and TRBJ1-2; TRBD1 is a possible D gene (6 bases). The CDR3 length is 15 residues. Germline V lookup: CDR1 LGHDT, CDR2 YNNKEL (reference sequence). V was clipped by 1 base and J by 7 bases, with 16 bases between them.

The CDR3 DNA follows: TGTGCCAGCAGCACAAAAACAGGGGCTACCTACGAGCAGTACTTC. This translates into CASSTKTGATYEQYF. The chain links TRBV6-5 to TRBJ2-7, with 7 bases that match TRBD1. This CDR3 is built from 15 residues. Germline V gene lookup returns CDR1 MNHEY and CDR2 SVGAGI. V lost 6 bases, J lost 2 bases, and 10 bases stayed unmatched.

V is TRBV6-6 and J is TRBJ2-1; maybe TRBD2 (5 bases). The CDR3 is 16 amino acids. CDR1 MNHNY and CDR2 SVGAGI come from the germline V gene (reference sequence). The V and J ends lost 2 bases and 0 bases respectively, with 11 bases between them. DNA for the CDR3: TGTGCCAGCAGTTACCTAGCACGGAGCTCCTACAATGAGCAGTTCTTC. This sequence encodes CASSYLARSSYNEQFF.

The chain links TRBV5-8 to TRBJ1-5; TRBD1 is a possible D gene (5 bases). This CDR3 contains 16 residues. Trimming removed 0 bases from V and 4 bases from J, with 14 bases in between. Germline lookup yields CDR1 SGHTS and CDR2 YDEGEE. The CDR3 here is CASSLGDGGRNQPQHF. The CDR3 DNA follows: TGTGCCAGCAGCTTGGGTGACGGGGGTAGGAATCAGCCCCAGCATTTT.

The gene calls are TRBV14 and TRBJ1-6; 7 bases match TRBD1. Per the germline V gene, CDR1 is SGHDN and CDR2 is FVKESK. V shed 5 bases, J shed 3 bases, and the junction held 4 bases outside the gene matches. This CDR3 has 15 amino acids. Written as DNA, the CDR3 is TGTGCCAGCAGCGCTACAGGGGACTATAATTCACCCCTCCACTTT. Encoded protein: CASSATGDYNSPLHF.

The CDR3 nucleotides are TGTGCCAGCAGCCCGGACAGGGACGAGCAGTACTTC. Translated, it gives CASSPDRDEQYF. The chain links TRBV12-3 or TRBV12-4 to TRBJ2-7; 8 bases align to TRBD1. This CDR3 is 12 amino acids long. V shed 6 bases and J 5 bases; nucleotides not matched to a gene: 3.

The rearrangement links TRBV27 to TRBJ1-5, with TRBD1 identical over 12 bases. Looked up from germline, CDR1 is MNHEY and CDR2 is SMNVEV (reference sequence). The CDR3 spans 18 residues. J was trimmed by 5 bases and V by 3 bases; bases with no gene match: 11. The CDR3 DNA sequence: TGTGCCAGCAGTTTCCGTAACCCCGGGACAGGGGGCTATCAGCCCCAGCATTTT. It yields the protein CASSFRNPGTGGYQPQHF.

This sequence joins TRBV7-8 and TRBJ1-4, with D hard to call. Trimming took off 5 bases at V and 8 bases at J, with 15 bases between the two ends. CDR3 length: 14 amino acids. Germline values: CDR1 SGHVS, CDR2 FQNEAQ. CDR3 DNA sequence: TGTGCCAGCAGCCACCGGGGTTCCCAGGAAAAACTGTTTTTT. Encoded protein: CASSHRGSQEKLFF.

This clone occurred many times. The gene calls are TRBV7-6 and TRBJ2-1, with D unresolved. CDR1 and CDR2 (germline): SGHVS, FNYEAQ. The germline V and J ends were trimmed by 1 base and 3 bases, with 7 bases remaining between them. The length of the CDR3 is 14 residues. As DNA, the CDR3 is TGTGCCAGCAGCTTAGGTAACAACTACAATGAGCAGTTCTTC. Amino acid sequence: CASSLGNNYNEQFF.

This chain uses TRBV11-2 with TRBJ1-2; 10 bases are shared with TRBD1. Germline V CDR1 and CDR2: SGHAT, FQNNGV. V gave up 1 base and J gave up 4 bases; unmatched junction bases: 0. The CDR3 loop spans 14 amino acids. CDR3 in amino acids: CASSLGTGGYGYTF. Written as DNA, the CDR3 is TGTGCCAGCAGCTTAGGGACAGGGGGCTATGGCTACACCTTC.

CDR3 in DNA: TGCGCCAGCAGCACACACACACAGGACCGGTCGGCGGGGGCTTTCTTT. It codes for CASSTHTQDRSAGAFF. The V and J genes are TRBV5-1 and TRBJ1-1; the D gene is possibly TRBD1 (5 bases). Trimming took 4 bases from V and 11 from J, leaving 27 bases between them. The CDR3 has 16 residues. Germline assignment: CDR1 SGHRS and CDR2 YFSETQ.

V usage is TRBV15 and J usage is TRBJ1-5; D unclear. Germline CDR1 and CDR2: LNHNV and YYDKDF (reference sequence). The CDR3 has 16 residues. V dropped 0 bases and J dropped 0 bases, with 9 bases sitting between them. The CDR3 region is CATSRDTRYSNQPQHF. The CDR3 DNA reads as TGTGCCACCAGCAGAGATACGCGGTATAGCAATCAGCCCCAGCATTTT.

Here the CDR3 reads CASSSRTGSYGYTF. The CDR3 DNA reads as TGTGCCAGCAGTTCTCGGACAGGCAGCTATGGCTACACCTTC. V usage is TRBV28 and J usage is TRBJ1-2, with TRBD1 matching over 7 bases. Germline trimming cut 4 bases from V and 4 bases from J; bases unmatched to any gene: 6. CDR1 MDHEN and CDR2 SYDVKM come from the germline V gene. This CDR3 region has 14 residues.

The rearrangement uses TRBV4-3 and TRBJ1-2; D call uncertain. Germline loops: CDR1 LGHNA, CDR2 YSLEER. The germline V and J ends were trimmed by 0 bases and 1 base, with 9 bases remaining between them. The CDR3 runs to 15 residues. Written as DNA, the CDR3 is TGCGCCAGCAGCCAAGACGCCGGAGATAACTATGGCTACACCTTC. Translation: CASSQDAGDNYGYTF.